These 16 T cell receptor beta chains originate from one sample sequenced in a study of early T cells in non-severe SARS-CoV-2 infection. MiXCR, applied by TCRdb to the 5' RACE reads, yields one record per CDR3 protein. The sample shows 55,000 to 75,000 distinct CDR3 sequences, more than 9% of them seen only once. The sample taken for sequencing was whole blood. The receptor set was obtained from an adult who was a healthcare worker with PCR-confirmed SARS-CoV-2 infection or an uninfected control (not recorded which).

This clonotype was detected a few times. This chain joins TRBV20-1 and TRBJ1-1, with a possible D match to TRBD1 (6 bases). The germline V gene encodes CDR1 DFQATT and CDR2 SNEGSKA (reference sequence). Trimming removed 7 bases from V and 1 base from J, with 10 bases in between. CDR3 length equals 12 residues. CDR3 DNA sequence: TGCAGTGTCCTGACAGGGAACACTGAAGCTTTCTTT. Translated: CSVLTGNTEAFF.

The J gene is TRBJ2-3, the V gene TRBV11-2; 9 bases are shared with TRBD1. Trimming removed 5 bases from V and 4 bases from J; junction bases left unmatched: 7. Germline values: CDR1 SGHAT, CDR2 FQNNGV. The CDR3 is 15 amino acids. CDR3 nucleotide sequence: TGTGCCAGCAGCCGAAAAACAGGGGGCCCAGATACGCAGTATTTT. Protein: CASSRKTGGPDTQYF.

This clonotype was counted a few times. The V call is TRBV12-3 or TRBV12-4, the J call TRBJ1-2, with D unresolved. Trimming pared 8 bases from V and 2 bases from J, leaving 12 bases between. This CDR3 comprises 13 residues. CDR3 coding DNA: TGTGCCAGCGTGAGGACGAGGAACTATGGCTACACCTTC. Translated, it gives CASVRTRNYGYTF.

In this sample, this clonotype turned up a few times. This rearrangement joins TRBV12-3 or TRBV12-4 to TRBJ2-3, with D possibly matching TRBD2 (6 bases). The CDR3 extends over 16 amino acids. V lost 4 bases to trimming and J lost 1 base, with 15 bases between them. CDR3 sequence reads: CASSSVAESRTDTQYF. In DNA form, the CDR3 reads TGTGCCAGCAGTTCCGTAGCGGAGTCGCGCACAGATACGCAGTATTTT.

This clonotype was detected ten times or more. The J gene is TRBJ2-3, the V gene TRBV7-7, with TRBD2 matching 10 bases. The germline V gene encodes CDR1 SSHAT and CDR2 FNYEAQ (reference sequence). This CDR3 is 13 amino acids long. V was pared by 6 bases and J by 6 bases, with 3 bases of the junction left unmatched. Written as DNA, the CDR3 is TGTGCCAGCAGTCTAGCGGGGGTTGATACGCAGTATTTT. Amino acids: CASSLAGVDTQYF. Full variable domain (remainder filled in from reference TRBV7-7 and TRBJ2-3): GAGVSQSPRYKVTKRGQDVTLRCDPISSHATLYWYQQALGQGPEFLTYFNYEAQPDKSGLPSDRFSAERPEGSISTLTIQRTEQRDSAMYRCASSLAGVDTQYFGPGTRLTVL.

This clonotype occurred a few times. The chain has TRBV3-1 and TRBJ1-1; D not resolved. Germline V gene data show CDR1 as LGHDT and CDR2 as YNNKEL (reference sequence). The CDR3 consists of 15 residues. The V gene lost 1 base and the J gene lost 0 bases, with 9 bases spanning the gap. DNA for the CDR3: TGTGCCAGCAGCCAAGGCTTCAACTTGAACACTGAAGCTTTCTTT. It specifies CASSQGFNLNTEAFF.

This clonotype was seen repeatedly, ten times or more. The CDR3 DNA follows: TGTGCCAGCAGTTTCAACGCGGGGGGGCCCGGCACAGATACGCAGTATTTT. Its protein product is CASSFNAGGPGTDTQYF. The rearrangement links TRBV12-3 or TRBV12-4 to TRBJ2-3; the match to TRBD2 covers 9 bases. The CDR3 totals 17 residues. The V and J ends lost 3 bases and 1 base, in that order; junction bases with no gene match: 8.

Many counts were recorded for this clonotype. V and J are TRBV6-1 and TRBJ2-7; 10 bases line up with TRBD1. CDR1 is MNHNS, CDR2 SASEGT, per germline. The CDR3 is 13 residues long. V was pared by 5 bases and J by 5 bases, with 3 bases of the junction left unmatched. This CDR3 reads CASSPGQGDEQYV. The CDR3 nucleotides are TGTGCCAGCAGTCCCGGACAGGGGGACGAGCAGTACGTC.

A few counts support this clonotype. V usage is TRBV7-3 and J usage is TRBJ1-4, with TRBD1 matching over 9 bases. Trimming took 5 bases from V and 8 from J; bases not matched to a gene: 6. CDR3 length equals 14 residues. Germline V CDR1 and CDR2: SGHTA, FQGTGA. CDR3 loop: CASSPTGGGEKLFF. The DNA for the CDR3 is TGTGCCAGCAGCCCAACAGGGGGCGGGGAAAAACTGTTTTTT.

The V and J genes are TRBV6-9 and TRBJ2-7; 7 bases fit TRBD2. This CDR3 region has 15 residues. Germline CDR1 reads MNHGY; CDR2 reads SVAAGI. The J segment lost 2 bases and the V segment lost 5 bases, leaving 9 bases of the junction unmatched. CDR3 in amino acids: CASSQTGTTPYEQYV. DNA for the CDR3: TGTGCCAGCAGTCAGACCGGGACTACTCCCTACGAGCAGTACGTC.

This clonotype was recorded a few times. This clone may be a read error of a much larger clone one base away. This rearrangement joins TRBV21-1 to TRBJ2-3; the D call TRBD1 from the table was never checked on the DNA. TRBV21-1 is a pseudogene locus. This CDR3 is built from 14 residues. In DNA, the CDR3 is TGTGCCAGCAGCAAAGGACAGGACACAGATACGCAGTATTTT. Its translation is CASSKGQDTDTQYF.

This clonotype was seen repeatedly, ten times or more. CDR3 sequence (DNA): TGCGCCAGCAGGATGGACAGGGCCGGCACAGATACGCAGTATTTT. This codes for CASRMDRAGTDTQYF. The genes are TRBV10-2 and TRBJ2-3; 8 nucleotides agree with TRBD1. J gave up 1 base and V 6 bases, and 6 bases lay outside the gene matches. Germline V gives CDR1 WSHSY, CDR2 SAAADI. This CDR3 is 15 amino acids long.

This clonotype was recorded many times. V gene TRBV30 combines with J gene TRBJ2-7; 12 bases line up with TRBD1. CDR1 is GTSNPN and CDR2 is SVGIG in the germline V gene (reference sequence). The CDR3 has 13 residues. The V gene end was trimmed by 2 bases and the J gene end by 10 bases; junction bases not matched to a gene: 6. In nucleotides, the CDR3 is TGTGCCTGGAGTCAAAGAGGGACAGGGGGCCAGTACGTC. Translating it yields CAWSQRGTGGQYV.

The sample holds a few counts of this clonotype. V and J are TRBV5-6 and TRBJ2-3; TRBD1 agrees at 8 bases. The ends lost 2 bases at V and 8 bases at J; junction bases unmatched: 7. The CDR3 has 14 residues. Germline loops: CDR1 SGHDT, CDR2 YYEEEE. The CDR3 nucleotides are TGTGCCAGCAGCTTACTCGGACAGGGCGGTACGCAGTATTTT. It yields the protein CASSLLGQGGTQYF. The full variable domain, with the rest looked up from reference TRBV5-6 and TRBJ2-3, is DAGVTQSPTHLIKTRGQQVTLRCSPKSGHDTVSWYQQALGQGPQFIFQYYEEEERQRGNFPDRFSGHQFPNYSSELNVNALLLGDSALYLCASSLLGQGGTQYFGPGTRLTVL.

This clonotype was found a few times. The genes are TRBV12-3 or TRBV12-4 and TRBJ2-3; TRBD1 might be the D (6 bases). The CDR3 has 15 amino acids. V lost 6 bases and J 0 bases, leaving 13 bases between the germline ends. The CDR3 DNA reads as TGTGCCAGCAGCCGTGACAGGTATAGCACAGATACGCAGTATTTT. Protein: CASSRDRYSTDTQYF.

This clonotype was detected only a few times. V gene TRBV6-6 combines with J gene TRBJ1-4; D is possibly TRBD1 (5 bases). CDR1 MNHNY and CDR2 SVGAGI come from the germline V gene (reference sequence). The CDR3 has 15 residues. Trimming stripped 3 bases from V and 8 bases from J, with 16 bases between. CDR3 in DNA: TGTGCCAGCAGTTATTCAGGGCTTCCTGCCGAAAAACTGTTTTTT. Its protein is CASSYSGLPAEKLFF.